This entry lists 26 T cell receptor beta chains sequenced from one sample in a study of shared clonotypes between healthy human individuals. Measured with immunoSEQ multiplex PCR; TCRdb has only the in-frame clones, and not every one. The sample includes 2 million to 3 million clones, 90% to 95% seen only once; the top ten take 0.36%. The material sequenced was naive CD4+ T cells from PBMCs. The subset: CD45RA+ positively selected. These receptors all stem from a man aged 18 to 35 in good health. Some clones in this sample may be carry-over from other donors' samples.

The chain carries TRBV6-1 and TRBJ2-7, with TRBD2 matching over 12 bases. The germline CDR1 and CDR2 sequences are MNHNS and SASEGT. This CDR3 is built from 20 residues. The junction had 19 bases not matched to a gene; V was cut back by 1 base and J by 6 bases. This CDR3 reads CASSEVALTATSGSLVEQYF. CDR3 nucleotide sequence: TGTGCCAGCAGTGAAGTAGCCTTAACTGCGACTAGCGGGAGCCTCGTCGAGCAGTACTTC.

The V and J genes are TRBV5-1 and TRBJ2-7; 7 positions agree with TRBD1. Trimming removed 3 bases from V and 2 bases from J; junction bases left unmatched: 8. Germline V gives CDR1 SGHRS, CDR2 YFSETQ. This CDR3 is built from 15 residues. CDR3: CASSSDRDPAYEQYF. CDR3 coding DNA: TGCGCCAGCAGCTCAGACAGGGACCCGGCCTACGAGCAGTACTTC.

The V gene is TRBV25-1, the J gene TRBJ2-5; D remains ambiguous. The germline V and J ends were trimmed by 5 bases and 1 base, with 14 bases remaining between them. Looked up from germline, CDR1 is MGHDK and CDR2 is SYGVNS. This CDR3 is 15 amino acids long. The CDR3 bases are TGTGCCAGCAGTCTCCCTACCGGAACCCAAGAGACCCAGTACTTC. Encoded protein: CASSLPTGTQETQYF.

The V call is TRBV6-5, the J call TRBJ1-1, with D possibly matching TRBD1 (6 bases). V lost 2 bases and J 4 bases, leaving 14 bases between the germline ends. Germline V lookup: CDR1 MNHEY, CDR2 SVGAGI. This CDR3 comprises 15 residues. The CDR3 bases are TGTGCCAGCAGTTACAGCAGGGGAGGTCTCACTGAAGCTTTCTTT. Translated, it gives CASSYSRGGLTEAFF.

J is TRBJ2-3 and V is TRBV7-9; TRBD1 aligns across 9 bases. Per the germline V gene, CDR1 is SEHNR and CDR2 is FQNEAQ (reference sequence). Trimming cost V 5 bases and J 4 bases; bases outside gene matches: 4. The CDR3 consists of 14 residues. CDR3 sequence: CASSQDRGADTQYF. DNA for the CDR3: TGTGCCAGCAGCCAAGACAGGGGGGCAGATACGCAGTATTTT.

This clone is a singleton in its sample. The same CDR3 is also encoded by other DNA sequences in this sample. The chain is built from TRBV5-1 and TRBJ2-3, with a tentative D call TRBD1 (5 bases). Trimming took off 3 bases at V and 0 bases at J, with 8 bases between the two ends. Germline V CDR1 and CDR2: SGHRS, YFSETQ. This CDR3 is 14 amino acids long. The CDR3 is CASSSTGSTDTQYF. CDR3 sequence (DNA): TGCGCCAGCAGCTCAACAGGAAGCACAGATACGCAGTATTTT.

This clone showed up just a few times. The chain combines TRBV5-1 with TRBJ1-1; 10 bases align to TRBD1. V was clipped by 2 bases and J by 2 bases; unmatched bases: 3. CDR1 SGHRS and CDR2 YFSETQ come from the germline V gene. The CDR3 covers 15 residues. The CDR3 DNA sequence: TGCGCCAGCAGCTTACTGACAGGGGGCAACACTGAAGCTTTCTTT. Protein sequence: CASSLLTGGNTEAFF.

V gene TRBV2 combines with J gene TRBJ2-1; D is possibly TRBD1 or TRBD2 (5 bases each). V was cut by 5 bases and J by 0 bases, with 14 bases left in between. This CDR3 is 16 amino acids long. From germline, CDR1 is SNHLY and CDR2 FYNNEI. The CDR3 sequence: CASSLNRDPSYNEQFF. In DNA, the CDR3 is TGTGCCAGCAGTCTGAACCGGGACCCCTCCTACAATGAGCAGTTCTTC. The full variable domain, its missing parts supplied by reference TRBV2 and TRBJ2-1, is EPEVTQTPSHQVTQMGQEVILRCVPISNHLYFYWYRQILGQKVEFLVSFYNNEISEKSEIFDDQFSVERPDGSNFTLKIRSTKLEDSAMYFCASSLNRDPSYNEQFFGPGTRLTVL.

CDR3 DNA sequence: TGTGCCAGCAGCTTAGAGTATACGGCCAACACTGAAGCTTTCTTT. This sequence encodes CASSLEYTANTEAFF. The chain has TRBV13 and TRBJ1-1; D not certain. The V gene lost 1 base and the J gene lost 2 bases, with 11 bases spanning the gap. Per the germline V gene, CDR1 is PRHDT and CDR2 is FYEKMQ (reference sequence). The CDR3 runs to 15 residues. The full variable domain, its missing parts supplied by reference TRBV13 and TRBJ1-1, is AAGVIQSPRHLIKEKRETATLKCYPIPRHDTVYWYQQGPGQDPQFLISFYEKMQSDKGSIPDRFSAQQFSDYHSELNMSSLELGDSALYFCASSLEYTANTEAFFGQGTRLTVV.

This sequence joins TRBV6-5 and TRBJ2-3; D unresolved. The V gene lost 5 bases and the J gene lost 6 bases, with 18 bases spanning the gap. The V gene's germline CDR1 is MNHEY and CDR2 SVGAGI. This CDR3 spans 15 amino acids. The CDR3 sequence: CASSRSPRGPDTQYF. The CDR3 region has the DNA TGTGCCAGCAGTCGATCTCCTCGAGGCCCCGATACGCAGTATTTT.

This chain uses TRBV25-1 with TRBJ2-3; 8 positions agree with TRBD2. V was clipped by 6 bases and J by 4 bases; unmatched bases: 9. The CDR3 is made up of 15 amino acids. The germline V gene encodes CDR1 MGHDK and CDR2 SYGVNS. The CDR3 DNA reads TGTGCCAGCAGCCCCCGGGGGGGTGCGTCAGATACGCAGTATTTT. Residues: CASSPRGGASDTQYF.

The gene calls are TRBV29-1 and TRBJ1-1; D possibly corresponds to TRBD1 (6 bases). This CDR3 is 13 amino acids long. The V end lost 7 bases, the J end lost 4 bases, and 16 bases lay between the germline ends. CDR1 is SQVTM and CDR2 is ANQGSEA in the germline V gene. CDR3 in amino acids: CSAVQGAGTEAFF. Here the CDR3 DNA reads TGCAGCGCGGTACAGGGTGCTGGCACTGAAGCTTTCTTT.

This clone was seen just once. The chain carries TRBV7-2 and TRBJ1-2; D not certain. Trimming left V 1 base short and J 0 bases short, with 12 bases between. CDR3 length: 16 residues. CDR1 SGHTA and CDR2 FQGNSA come from the germline V gene. The CDR3 coding sequence is TGTGCCAGCAGCTTAGGGGCCCTAGTCTCTAACTATGGCTACACCTTC. Encoded protein: CASSLGALVSNYGYTF.

On this clone itself: The same CDR3 can be traced to other DNA sequences in this sample. This chain joins TRBV14 and TRBJ2-7; D not resolved. CDR1 and CDR2 (germline): SGHDN, FVKESK. The length of the CDR3 is 12 residues. Trimming shortened V by 1 base and J by 7 bases, and 8 bases separated the two germline ends. The CDR3 DNA reads TGTGCCAGCAGCCAAGGAAGAGGAGAGCAGTACTTC. It yields the protein CASSQGRGEQYF.

This chain joins TRBV7-6 and TRBJ2-5, with D possibly being TRBD2 (5 bases). The V gene lost 4 bases and the J gene lost 12 bases, with 21 bases spanning the gap. The germline V gene has CDR1 SGHVS and CDR2 FNYEAQ. This CDR3 has 14 residues. CDR3 sequence reads: CASSSLSRDVTKYF. CDR3 bases: TGTGCCAGCAGCTCCTTGTCGAGGGATGTTACGAAGTACTTC.

The chain is built from TRBV28 and TRBJ2-3; 8 nucleotides agree with TRBD2. With 3 bases clipped from V and 8 bases from J, the junction kept 10 bases outside the gene matches. Per germline, CDR1 MDHEN and CDR2 SYDVKM. CDR3 length equals 15 residues. The CDR3 coding sequence is TGTGCCAGCAGTTTCCTAGCGGGCCTAGGGGGTACGCAGTATTTT. Protein sequence: CASSFLAGLGGTQYF. The full variable domain, rest sourced from reference TRBV28 and TRBJ2-3, is DVKVTQSSRYLVKRTGEKVFLECVQDMDHENMFWYRQDPGLGLRLIYFSYDVKMKEKGDIPEGYSVSREKKERFSLILESASTNQTSMYLCASSFLAGLGGTQYFGPGTRLTVL.

The rearrangement links TRBV9 to TRBJ2-1; no definite D call. V gave up 4 bases and J gave up 0 bases, with 14 bases separating them. Germline V lookup: CDR1 SGDLS, CDR2 YYNGEE. The CDR3 extends over 16 amino acids. The CDR3 bases are TGTGCCAGCAGCCCACGCCCTGATAGCTCCTACAATGAGCAGTTCTTC. Translating it yields CASSPRPDSSYNEQFF.

The chain links TRBV9 to TRBJ2-3, with D unresolved. CDR1 and CDR2 (germline): SGDLS, YYNGEE. The CDR3 runs 13 residues. Trimming removed 3 bases at V and 4 bases at J, with 9 bases between. The CDR3 DNA follows: TGTGCCAGCAGCGAGAGTGCAGCAGATACGCAGTATTTT. This sequence encodes CASSESAADTQYF.

As to this clone: Other DNA sequences within the sample encode an identical CDR3. The genes are TRBV28 and TRBJ1-2; unclear D gene. Between the trimmed V and J ends, which lost 5 bases and 0 bases, there was a span of 7 bases. Looked up from germline, CDR1 is MDHEN and CDR2 is SYDVKM. The CDR3 totals 13 residues. The CDR3 DNA reads as TGTGCCAGCAGTCTACAGCCTAACTATGGCTACACCTTC. Translated, it gives CASSLQPNYGYTF.

CDR3 sequence reads: CASSETSGGSSYEQYF. CDR3 nucleotide sequence: TGTGCCAGCAGTGAAACTAGCGGGGGCAGCTCCTACGAGCAGTACTTC. The chain joins TRBV6-1 to TRBJ2-7; 11 bases align to TRBD2. CDR1 MNHNS and CDR2 SASEGT come from the germline V gene. This CDR3 comprises 16 residues. The trim removed 2 bases at V and 0 bases at J, leaving 3 bases unmatched.

The CDR3 sequence is CASSDPGGVTYEQYF. The CDR3 coding sequence is TGCGCCAGCAGCGACCCGGGGGGTGTGACCTACGAGCAGTACTTC. V gene TRBV5-1 combines with J gene TRBJ2-5; TRBD2 aligns across 7 bases. The J call may be faulty, since TRBJ2-7 better matches the DNA end. This CDR3 region has 15 residues. Germline V gene lookup returns CDR1 SGHRS and CDR2 YFSETQ.

J is TRBJ2-7 and V is TRBV28, with 11 bases fitting TRBD1. Looked up from germline, CDR1 is MDHEN and CDR2 is SYDVKM. The CDR3 consists of 14 residues. Losses at the gene ends were 6 bases for V and 6 bases for J; bases not matched to a gene: 7. For the CDR3, the DNA is TGTGCCAGCAGCCCCCTGGGACAGGGGGTCGAGCAGTACTTC. Its protein product is CASSPLGQGVEQYF.

The gene calls are TRBV6-1 and TRBJ1-2, with unresolved D. Germline V gives CDR1 MNHNS, CDR2 SASEGT. The CDR3 runs to 16 residues. V was cut by 4 bases and J by 5 bases, with 20 bases left in between. The CDR3 region is CASSVTARARDYGYTF. The DNA for the CDR3 is TGTGCCAGCAGTGTCACCGCCCGGGCGCGGGATTATGGCTACACCTTC.

The chain uses TRBV5-1 and TRBJ1-4; 7 nucleotides match TRBD1. The CDR3 sequence is 15 residues long. Germline lookup yields CDR1 SGHRS and CDR2 YFSETQ. V was pared by 4 bases and J by 7 bases, with 10 bases of the junction left unmatched. CDR3 in amino acids: CASSAQGERGEKLFF. CDR3 in DNA: TGCGCCAGCAGCGCCCAGGGGGAGAGGGGTGAAAAACTGTTTTTT.

The chain uses TRBV9 and TRBJ1-1; D possibly corresponds to TRBD1 (5 bases). CDR3 size: 15 residues. Germline V lookup: CDR1 SGDLS, CDR2 YYNGEE. The V gene lost 0 bases and the J gene lost 4 bases, with 13 bases spanning the gap. In DNA, the CDR3 is TGTGCCAGCAGCGTAGGCTGGGAGGGGCTCACTGAAGCTTTCTTT. The encoded protein is CASSVGWEGLTEAFF.

The rearrangement uses TRBV19 and TRBJ2-7; 7 bases are a match to TRBD1. V shed 1 base and J 2 bases; nucleotides not matched to a gene: 5. The CDR3 sequence is 15 residues long. Per germline, CDR1 LNHDA and CDR2 SQIVND (reference sequence). The CDR3 here is CASSIGRQGTYEQYF. Written as DNA, the CDR3 is TGTGCCAGTAGTATAGGGAGACAGGGTACCTACGAGCAGTACTTC.